The sequence of this TCR beta chain was determined in a study of cytomegalovirus exposure and HLA in healthy donors. Study observations and caveats: In a later analysis, common viral pathogens appeared linked to several of the most significant clusters.

60 Vbeta and 13 Jbeta primers were used in PCR. The data were produced by immunoSEQ multiplex PCR, yet TCRdb's version contains in-frame clones alone and is incomplete. The sample holds just over 95,000 clones, roughly four fifths seen once. Turning to this clone: The antigen remains undetermined.

The CDR3 sequence is 16 residues long. V trimming: 5 bases; J trimming: 10 bases; junction bases outside the gene matches: 10. CDR1 LNHDA and CDR2 SQIVND come from the germline V gene (reference sequence). Input material: PBMCs. This TCR came from a human donor in good health. The V and J genes are TRBV19 and TRBJ2-1, with 14 bases matching TRBD2. The CDR3 nucleotides are TGTGCCAGTAGTCCTGCTGCGGGGACTAGCGGGGGAGAGCAGTTCTTC. Residues: CASSPAAGTSGGEQFF.